The 30 T cell receptor beta chains below were found in one sample sequenced in a study of siplizumab effects on memory and regulatory T cells. Generated by immunoSEQ multiplex PCR, the TCRdb table keeps only in-frame clones and is missing some. The sample lists roughly 120,000 clones, about 91% occurring once. Sample: Tregs sorted from blood. The receptors originated from a human donor in good health.

The chain couples TRBV14 to TRBJ2-7, with D hard to call. The germline V and J ends were trimmed by 0 bases and 1 base, with 10 bases remaining between them. Per germline, CDR1 SGHDN and CDR2 FVKESK. The CDR3 covers 15 residues. The chain's CDR3 is CASSQDFGRSYEQYF. CDR3 DNA: TGTGCCAGCAGCCAAGATTTCGGCAGATCCTACGAGCAGTACTTC.

This chain links TRBV6-1 with TRBJ2-7; no clear D gene. Looked up from germline, CDR1 is MNHNS and CDR2 is SASEGT. With 4 bases removed from V and 4 bases from J, the gap between germline ends came to 11 bases. This CDR3 has 13 amino acids. CDR3 DNA sequence: TGTGCCAGCAGTGTTCGGGTGGAATACGAGCAGTACTTC. Its translation is CASSVRVEYEQYF.

V usage is TRBV29-1 and J usage is TRBJ1-1; D possibly corresponds to TRBD1 (6 bases). Between the trimmed V and J ends, which lost 7 bases and 3 bases, there was a span of 15 bases. CDR3 length: 13 amino acids. Germline-derived CDR1 and CDR2 are SQVTM and ANQGSEA. CDR3 sequence (DNA): TGCAGCGCCTCACGGGGGGCGGACACTGAAGCTTTCTTT. It specifies CSASRGADTEAFF. The full variable domain, in which reference TRBV29-1 and TRBJ1-1 provide the parts outside the CDR3, is SAVISQKPSRDICQRGTSLTIQCQVDSQVTMMFWYRQQPGQSLTLIATANQGSEATYESGFVIDKFPISRPNLTFSTLTVSNMSPEDSSIYLCSASRGADTEAFFGQGTRLTVV.

This clone was seen a single time. This chain uses TRBV5-1 with TRBJ2-7, with D hard to call. V lost 4 bases and J 4 bases, leaving 12 bases between the germline ends. Germline values: CDR1 SGHRS, CDR2 YFSETQ. The CDR3 length is 13 residues. The CDR3 coding sequence is TGCGCCAGCAGCCCGAGCTCTGGTTACGAGCAGTACTTC. Its translation is CASSPSSGYEQYF.

The chain employs TRBV18 and TRBJ1-1; D gene ambiguous. The V and J ends lost 3 bases and 4 bases respectively, with 9 bases between them. The length of the CDR3 is 13 residues. Germline assignment: CDR1 KGHSH and CDR2 LQKENI. The CDR3 coding sequence is TGTGCCAGCTCACCGAGCGAGGGCACTGAAGCTTTCTTT. This codes for CASSPSEGTEAFF.

The chain joins TRBV7-2 to TRBJ1-1; the D is unclear. The length of the CDR3 is 14 residues. V lost 1 base and J 5 bases, leaving 11 bases between the germline ends. CDR1 SGHTA and CDR2 FQGNSA come from the germline V gene. The CDR3 sequence: CASSLVVLGTEAFF. CDR3 bases: TGTGCCAGCAGCTTAGTAGTTCTGGGGACTGAAGCTTTCTTT. Drawing the rest from reference TRBV7-2 and TRBJ1-1, the complete variable domain is GAGVSQSPSNKVTEKGKDVELRCDPISGHTALYWYRQSLGQGLEFLIYFQGNSAPDKSGLPSDRFSAERTGGSVSTLTIQRTQQEDSAVYLCASSLVVLGTEAFFGQGTRLTVV.

This chain uses TRBV19 with TRBJ1-1, with 7 bases matching TRBD1. Germline CDR1 is LNHDA and CDR2 is SQIVND (reference sequence). J lost 12 bases, V lost 3 bases, and 7 bases had no gene match. The CDR3 loop spans 12 amino acids. The CDR3 loop reads CASSMVRGITFF. In DNA form, the CDR3 reads TGTGCCAGTAGTATGGTCAGGGGGATAACTTTCTTT.

The chain has TRBV19 and TRBJ1-5; a possible D gene is TRBD1 (6 bases). Germline V gene lookup returns CDR1 LNHDA and CDR2 SQIVND (reference sequence). V lost 8 bases to trimming and J lost 0 bases, with 17 bases between them. The CDR3 loop spans 16 amino acids. The CDR3 region is CASGQKSSLSNQPQHF. The DNA for the CDR3 is TGTGCCAGTGGACAGAAGTCTTCTCTTAGCAATCAGCCCCAGCATTTT.

The V gene is TRBV11-2, the J gene TRBJ1-1; the D gene is possibly TRBD1 (5 bases). The germline V gene encodes CDR1 SGHAT and CDR2 FQNNGV. The V end lost 2 bases, the J end lost 4 bases, and 14 bases lay between the germline ends. The CDR3 is 15 amino acids. CDR3 amino acids: CASSLYGRAGTEAFF. CDR3 DNA sequence: TGTGCCAGCAGCTTATACGGCAGGGCTGGCACTGAAGCTTTCTTT.

V gene TRBV18 combines with J gene TRBJ1-2, with D possibly matching TRBD1 (6 bases). Trimming took off 0 bases at V and 4 bases at J, with 6 bases between the two ends. The length of the CDR3 is 13 residues. CDR1 and CDR2 (germline): KGHSH, LQKENI. The CDR3 loop is CASSPPGGYGYTF. The CDR3 nucleotides read TGTGCCAGCTCACCACCAGGGGGCTATGGCTACACCTTC.

V and J are TRBV4-1 and TRBJ1-4, with D possibly matching TRBD1 (5 bases). CDR3 length: 16 residues. Trimming left V 3 bases short and J 4 bases short, with 15 bases between. The germline V gene encodes CDR1 MGHRA and CDR2 YSYEKL. This CDR3 is CASSQLIGGGNEKLFF. Written as DNA, the CDR3 is TGCGCCAGCAGCCAGCTAATCGGGGGGGGTAATGAAAAACTGTTTTTT.

This chain connects TRBV7-9 to TRBJ2-5, with a possible D match to TRBD1 (6 bases). Per germline, CDR1 SEHNR and CDR2 FQNEAQ (reference sequence). Deletions cut 3 bases from V and 4 bases from J, with 18 bases between. The CDR3 loop spans 16 amino acids. CDR3 nucleotide sequence: TGTGCCAGCAGCTTCCGTGGGACACCCGCTGGAGAGACCCAGTACTTC. This encodes CASSFRGTPAGETQYF.

This clone was found once. The chain links TRBV19 to TRBJ2-1; 8 nucleotides agree with TRBD2. Unmatched junction bases numbered 6, after V lost 7 bases and J lost 4 bases. The CDR3 totals 14 residues. The germline V gene encodes CDR1 LNHDA and CDR2 SQIVND (reference sequence). CDR3 sequence: CASNRAGVYNEQFF. The CDR3 DNA follows: TGTGCCAGTAACCGAGCGGGGGTTTACAATGAGCAGTTCTTC.

The V gene is TRBV19, the J gene TRBJ1-3; maybe TRBD1 (5 bases). The CDR3 totals 14 residues. The germline V gene has CDR1 LNHDA and CDR2 SQIVND (reference sequence). V was cut by 10 bases and J by 0 bases, with 13 bases left in between. In DNA, the CDR3 is TGTGCCACCAAAGGGGCGAGCTCTGGAAACACCATATATTTT. Translation: CATKGASSGNTIYF.

This chain joins TRBV5-6 and TRBJ1-2; no clear D. V was clipped by 4 bases and J by 3 bases, with 13 bases between them. The CDR3 sequence is 14 residues long. CDR1 is SGHDT and CDR2 is YYEEEE in the germline V gene. The CDR3 bases are TGTGCCAGCAGCACCGGACGCCGGTACTATGGCTACACCTTC. It is translated as CASSTGRRYYGYTF.

V and J are TRBV19 and TRBJ1-5; D gene unclear. CDR1 is LNHDA, CDR2 SQIVND, per germline (reference sequence). Between the trimmed V and J ends, which lost 7 bases and 3 bases, there was a span of 13 bases. The CDR3 totals 14 residues. The CDR3 sequence: CASNVAFTNQPQHF. CDR3 nucleotides: TGTGCCAGTAACGTGGCTTTTACCAATCAGCCCCAGCATTTT. The full variable domain, with the rest looked up from reference TRBV19 and TRBJ1-5, is DGGITQSPKYLFRKEGQNVTLSCEQNLNHDAMYWYRQDPGQGLRLIYYSQIVNDFQKGDIAEGYSVSREKKESFPLTVTSAQKNPTAFYLCASNVAFTNQPQHFGDGTRLSIL.

The rearrangement uses TRBV29-1 and TRBJ1-3, with 11 bases that match TRBD1. Germline V gene lookup returns CDR1 SQVTM and CDR2 ANQGSEA. This CDR3 spans 14 amino acids. V was clipped by 5 bases and J by 8 bases; unmatched bases: 8. The CDR3: CSVTGQGALHTIYF. In DNA form, the CDR3 reads TGCAGCGTTACTGGACAGGGGGCTTTACACACCATATATTTT.

V gene TRBV5-4 combines with J gene TRBJ1-1, with D hard to call. This CDR3 comprises 14 residues. The V end was cut by 1 base, the J end by 1 base, with 8 bases between. Looked up from germline, CDR1 is SGHNT and CDR2 is YYREEE (reference sequence). The CDR3 reads CASSLRLTNTEAFF. DNA for the CDR3: TGTGCCAGCAGCTTGCGGCTGACGAACACTGAAGCTTTCTTT.

The chain joins TRBV20-1 to TRBJ1-1; 9 nucleotides match TRBD1. The germline gives CDR1 DFQATT, CDR2 SNEGSKA (reference sequence). The junction had 8 bases not matched to a gene; V was cut back by 6 bases and J by 12 bases. This CDR3 comprises 11 residues. The CDR3: CSARDRAETFF. The DNA for the CDR3 is TGCAGTGCCAGGGACAGGGCGGAAACTTTCTTT.

This chain uses TRBV5-1 with TRBJ2-5; D is unresolved. In germline, CDR1 is SGHRS, CDR2 YFSETQ. V dropped 0 bases and J dropped 4 bases, with 7 bases sitting between them. This CDR3 comprises 13 residues. The CDR3 coding sequence is TGCGCCAGCAGCTTGGGGGTAGCAGAGACCCAGTACTTC. It is translated as CASSLGVAETQYF.

V usage is TRBV18 and J usage is TRBJ1-2, with D tentatively TRBD1 (5 bases). Trimming stripped 6 bases from V and 4 bases from J, with 15 bases between. This CDR3 is built from 14 residues. Per germline, CDR1 KGHSH and CDR2 LQKENI. CDR3 in amino acids: CASSGEAGPYGYTF. The CDR3 DNA reads TGTGCCAGCTCTGGAGAAGCAGGGCCCTATGGCTACACCTTC.

The chain uses TRBV7-2 and TRBJ2-1; D might be TRBD2 (6 bases). The CDR3 has 16 amino acids. V was cut by 1 base and J by 0 bases, with 10 bases left in between. CDR1 is SGHTA and CDR2 is FQGNSA in the germline V gene. CDR3 sequence: CASSLVLAASYNEQFF. The CDR3 nucleotides read TGTGCCAGCAGCTTAGTCTTAGCGGCCTCCTACAATGAGCAGTTCTTC.

The chain is built from TRBV5-1 and TRBJ2-6; possibly TRBD2 for D (7 bases). Germline CDR1 SGHRS, CDR2 YFSETQ. Deletions cut 4 bases from V and 2 bases from J, with 19 bases between. This CDR3 region has 18 residues. Written as DNA, the CDR3 is TGCGCCAGCAGCCCCTACATCGGGGGGCCCCCTGGGGCCAACGTCCTGACTTTC. Residues: CASSPYIGGPPGANVLTF.

This chain joins TRBV15 and TRBJ2-2; weak D call: TRBD1 (5 bases). CDR1 and CDR2 (germline): LNHNV, YYDKDF (reference sequence). Trimming removed 5 bases at V and 1 base at J, with 11 bases between. CDR3 length equals 15 residues. CDR3 DNA: TGTGCCACCAGCCCCGCCGACAGGAACACCGGGGAGCTGTTTTTT. Protein sequence: CATSPADRNTGELFF.

The chain couples TRBV27 to TRBJ2-1; weak D call: TRBD2 (5 bases). The germline V and J ends were trimmed by 5 bases and 15 bases, with 29 bases remaining between them. The CDR3 sequence is 16 residues long. Germline assignment: CDR1 MNHEY and CDR2 SMNVEV (reference sequence). The CDR3 sequence: CASSPIIPSNLPATFF. As DNA, the CDR3 is TGTGCCAGCAGTCCCATAATCCCTAGCAATTTACCAGCGACGTTCTTC.

The rearrangement links TRBV27 to TRBJ2-1; 9 bases map to TRBD1. This CDR3 has 15 amino acids. Germline V gene sequence: CDR1 MNHEY, CDR2 SMNVEV (reference sequence). With 8 bases clipped from V and 5 bases from J, the junction kept 10 bases outside the gene matches. CDR3 in amino acids: CASGLTGGDNNEQFF. CDR3 in DNA: TGTGCCAGCGGCCTTACAGGGGGCGACAACAATGAGCAGTTCTTC.

This chain uses TRBV6-5 with TRBJ1-6, with a weak D call TRBD1 (6 bases). The germline V gene encodes CDR1 MNHEY and CDR2 SVGAGI. The CDR3 totals 14 residues. Trimming removed 6 bases at V and 6 bases at J, with 12 bases between. In DNA, the CDR3 is TGTGCCAGCAGGGGGGCCCGGGCTAATTCACCCCTCCACTTT. It specifies CASRGARANSPLHF.

J is TRBJ1-2 and V is TRBV30; D is undetermined. The CDR3 consists of 14 residues. CDR1 and CDR2 from the germline V gene are GTSNPN and SVGIG (reference sequence). V dropped 4 bases and J dropped 7 bases, with 19 bases sitting between them. The CDR3 region is CAWTTDYSSIGYTF. The CDR3 nucleotides are TGTGCCTGGACGACGGATTACTCCTCTATTGGCTACACCTTC.

The chain carries TRBV11-2 and TRBJ1-1; no reliable D call. This CDR3 contains 15 residues. The germline gives CDR1 SGHAT, CDR2 FQNNGV. Trimming shortened V by 1 base and J by 0 bases, and 9 bases separated the two germline ends. CDR3 region: CASSLGAHVNTEAFF. The DNA for the CDR3 is TGTGCCAGCAGCTTAGGTGCACACGTGAACACTGAAGCTTTCTTT.

This chain uses TRBV2 with TRBJ2-5; D is unresolved. Between the trimmed V and J ends, which lost 2 bases and 1 base, there was a span of 5 bases. The CDR3 loop spans 13 amino acids. Germline V gene sequence: CDR1 SNHLY, CDR2 FYNNEI. In DNA, the CDR3 is TGTGCCAGCAGTGAACGCCCCCAAGAGACCCAGTACTTC. Translating gives CASSERPQETQYF.